The 9 T cell receptor beta chains presented below share a single source sample, sequenced in a study of blood T cells in healthy people across ages. Next came a second PCR, run for about 6 to 12 cycles, which used a sample-barcoded 5' primer along with a J-beta primer mix. Each CDR3 protein is one row after TCRdb ran MiXCR on the 5' RACE reads. The profile covers roughly 410,000 distinct CDR3 sequences, with 52% appearing a single time and 45% to 55% taken by the ten largest. The sample was blood. The receptors were gathered from a man between 60 and 75 years old in good health.

V is TRBV11-2 and J is TRBJ1-2; D is ambiguous. This CDR3 region has 15 residues. The V and J ends lost 0 bases and 5 bases respectively, with 13 bases between them. Per germline, CDR1 SGHAT and CDR2 FQNNGV. The CDR3 reads CASSLDRDQGYGYTF. Written as DNA, the CDR3 is TGTGCCAGCAGCTTAGATCGAGACCAAGGGTATGGCTACACCTTC.

The J gene is TRBJ2-7, the V gene TRBV6-1, with 7 bases that match TRBD2. TRBJ2-4 explains the end of the DNA better; the J call may be wrong. The CDR3 loop spans 14 amino acids. CDR1 and CDR2 (germline): MNHNS, SASEGT. CDR3 sequence reads: CASSGGGRINIQYF. DNA of the CDR3: TGTGCCAGCAGTGGGGGGGGACGGATTAACATTCAGTACTTC.

This clonotype was observed at least ten times. The CDR3 nucleotides are TGTGCCAGCAGTGAAAGTAGCGGGACCCACTCTGGGGCCAACGTCCTGACTTTC. It specifies CASSESSGTHSGANVLTF. The chain links TRBV25-1 to TRBJ2-6, with TRBD2 identical over 8 bases. From germline, CDR1 is MGHDK and CDR2 SYGVNS. This CDR3 spans 18 amino acids. V lost 2 bases, J lost 0 bases, and 6 bases stayed unmatched. Together with reference TRBV25-1 and TRBJ2-6, the CDR3 gives the full variable domain: EADIYQTPRYLVIGTGKKITLECSQTMGHDKMYWYQQDPGMELHLIHYSYGVNSTEKGDLSSESTVSRIRTEHFPLTLESARPSHTSQYLCASSESSGTHSGANVLTFGAGSRLTVL.

This clonotype turned up a few times. The chain's CDR3 is CASRSSGSSDTQYF. The CDR3 bases are TGTGCCAGCCGGTCTAGCGGGAGTTCAGATACGCAGTATTTT. V is TRBV13 and J is TRBJ2-3; TRBD2 matches at 10 bases. This CDR3 region has 14 residues. V lost 8 bases, J lost 4 bases, and 6 bases stayed unmatched. Per germline, CDR1 PRHDT and CDR2 FYEKMQ (reference sequence).

This sequence joins TRBV4-3 and TRBJ2-7; 13 bases are a match to TRBD2. Matching the DNA end better, TRBJ2-5 makes the J call doubtful. CDR3 length: 17 residues. Per germline, CDR1 LGHNA and CDR2 YSLEER. The CDR3 reads CASSQARTSGSSETQYF. CDR3 in DNA: TGCGCCAGCAGCCAAGCCCGGACTAGCGGGAGCAGCGAGACCCAGTACTTC.

This clonotype was observed a few times. The J gene is TRBJ2-5, the V gene TRBV12-3 or TRBV12-4; 13 nucleotides line up with TRBD2. Trimming took 6 bases from V and 12 from J; bases not matched to a gene: 13. CDR3 size: 15 residues. The chain's CDR3 is CASSSPGLAGNQKYF. For the CDR3, the DNA is TGTGCCAGCAGCTCCCCGGGACTAGCGGGGAACCAGAAGTACTTC.

The chain recombines TRBV28 with TRBJ2-1; the match to TRBD2 covers 9 bases. The DNA end is more similar to TRBJ2-7, so the J call may be wrong. This CDR3 has 13 amino acids. Germline lookup yields CDR1 MDHEN and CDR2 SYDVKM. The CDR3 loop reads CASSLAGHNEQYF. DNA of the CDR3: TGTGCCAGCAGTCTAGCGGGACACAATGAGCAGTACTTC.

This clonotype was counted at least ten times. J is TRBJ2-7 and V is TRBV28; D unresolved. This CDR3 contains 15 residues. Between the trimmed V and J ends, which lost 6 bases and 6 bases, there was a span of 21 bases. The germline gives CDR1 MDHEN, CDR2 SYDVKM. CDR3 nucleotide sequence: TGTGCCAGCAGAGAAAGTATCGGGCCTAAGGGCGAGCAGTACTTC. It specifies CASRESIGPKGEQYF. The full variable domain, its missing parts supplied by reference TRBV28 and TRBJ2-7, is DVKVTQSSRYLVKRTGEKVFLECVQDMDHENMFWYRQDPGLGLRLIYFSYDVKMKEKGDIPEGYSVSREKKERFSLILESASTNQTSMYLCASRESIGPKGEQYFGPGTRLTVT.

This clonotype was seen repeatedly, ten times or more. The chain is built from TRBV24-1 and TRBJ2-3; TRBD2 agrees at 13 bases. J lost 2 bases, V lost 3 bases, and 4 bases had no gene match. This CDR3 has 17 amino acids. CDR1 is KGHDR and CDR2 is SFDVKD in the germline V gene. The CDR3 here is CATSDPGLAGNTDTQYF. CDR3 nucleotides: TGTGCCACCAGTGATCCGGGACTAGCGGGGAACACAGATACGCAGTATTTT.